Listed below are T cell receptor beta chains from one sample, sequenced in a study of post-analysis software for immune sequencing data. TCRdb recomputed calls from the PCR reads with MiXCR, one row per CDR3 protein. Of 550,000 to 700,000 distinct CDR3 sequences listed, roughly 47% are singletons. The sample comprised blood. Source of these receptors: a girl under 18 with multiple sclerosis. CDR3s include the opening cysteine and the closing phenylalanine or tryptophan. The D gene is left open where the match is weak. Size tells how often a clone was seen (once, few, many) or the class of an expanded clone, and some rows leave it out.

V,length,J,size,D,DNA,CDR3
TRBV27,16,TRBJ2-7,NA,NA,TGTGCCAGCAGTTCCACCGGGACGGGAAGGAGCTACGAGCAGTACTTC,CASSSTGTGRSYEQYF
TRBV6-2/TRBV6-3,19,TRBJ1-2,once,NA,TGTGCCAGCAGTTACCAGGTATACAGGCGGGCTAAGGGAATCGACGGCTACACCTTC,CASSYQVYRRAKGIDGYTF
TRBV12-3/TRBV12-4,15,TRBJ2-7,NA,NA,TGTGCCAGCAGTTTTGGGGGGGCTTCTCACCACGAGCAGTACTTC,CASSFGGASHHEQYF
TRBV12-3/TRBV12-4,17,TRBJ2-5,once,TRBD2,TGTGCCAGCAGTTTAGGGGACGGGACTAGCGGGAGAACTCTGCAGTACTTC,CASSLGDGTSGRTLQYF
TRBV10-3,13,TRBJ2-1,few,TRBD2,TGTGCCATTCCCTCTACTAGCGGCAATGAGCAGTTCTTC,CAIPSTSGNEQFF
TRBV27,16,TRBJ2-1,few,TRBD2,TGTGCCAGCAGTTTCGTGGGGGGGGAGGGGAACAGTGAGCAGTTCTTC,CASSFVGGEGNSEQFF
TRBV11-3,17,TRBJ2-1,NA,TRBD2,TGTGCCAGCAGCTCCCCACTTAGACTAGCGGGAGCGGCTGAGCAGTTCTTC,CASSSPLRLAGAAEQFF
TRBV12-3/TRBV12-4,15,TRBJ2-7,few,NA,TGTGCCAGCACCACCGAGGGACGGCACAAGAACGAGCAGTACTTC,CASTTEGRHKNEQYF
TRBV4-1,16,TRBJ2-1,NA,NA,TGCGCCAGCAGCCGGCGAGCTGAGAGCTCCTACAATGAGCAGTTCTTC,CASSRRAESSYNEQFF
TRBV29-1,17,TRBJ2-5,few,TRBD2,TGCAGCGTTGAATGCGGTCTAGCGGGGGCTTTGGGAGAGACCCAGTACTTC,CSVECGLAGALGETQYF
TRBV5-1,15,TRBJ2-2,once,NA,TGCGCCAGCAGCTTGGTACAGGGTTTCTCCGGGGAGCTGTTTTTT,CASSLVQGFSGELFF
TRBV3-1,15,TRBJ2-1,few,NA,TGTGCCAGCAGCCAAGATAGCCAGGTCTACAATGAGCAGTTCTTC,CASSQDSQVYNEQFF
TRBV14,17,TRBJ2-7,NA,NA,TGTGCCAGCAGCCAAGGTTATGCCGGGACCTTGAGCTACGAGCAGTACTTC,CASSQGYAGTLSYEQYF
TRBV10-2,14,TRBJ2-5,NA,NA,TGCGCCACCAGGGGCGGGACTAATGGGGAGACCCAGTACTTC,CATRGGTNGETQYF
TRBV5-6,13,TRBJ2-5,NA,NA,TGTGCCAGCAGCTTGGGACAGGACACGACCCAGTACTTC,CASSLGQDTTQYF
TRBV10-3,15,TRBJ2-7,few,NA,TGTGCCATCAGTGACCCCCCTTCCCGGGACTACGAGCAGTACTTC,CAISDPPSRDYEQYF
TRBV6-1,12,TRBJ2-5,NA,NA,TGTGCCACGACCGTAACTTTGGCAATGCAGTACTTC,CATTVTLAMQYF
TRBV7-2,16,TRBJ2-5,few,NA,TGTGCCAGCAGCTTAGACCCTAGCCCAGACCAAGAGACCCAGTACTTC,CASSLDPSPDQETQYF
TRBV3-1,17,TRBJ2-3,NA,TRBD2,TGTGCCAGCAGCCAAGATCCCGGGACTAGCGGCACAGATACGCAGTATTTT,CASSQDPGTSGTDTQYF
TRBV6-5,16,TRBJ2-1,NA,NA,TGTGCCAGCAGTTACAGTGGGCTAGCGTCGCGCAATGAGCAGTTCTTC,CASSYSGLASRNEQFF
TRBV29-1,13,TRBJ2-1,few,TRBD2,TGCAGCGTTAGGCGGGGGACCTACAATGAGCAGTTCTTC,CSVRRGTYNEQFF
TRBV24-1,15,TRBJ2-2,NA,NA,TGTGCCACCAGTGCCAATGAGGCGGGAACCGGGGAGCTGTTTTTT,CATSANEAGTGELFF
TRBV2,15,TRBJ1-2,NA,TRBD1,TGTGCCAGCAGGGACAGGGGGCAACGGGGCTATGGCTACACCTTC,CASRDRGQRGYGYTF
TRBV20-1,14,TRBJ1-2,few,TRBD1,TGCAGTGCTTCGAGGGGACAGGGTATCTATGGCTACACCTTC,CSASRGQGIYGYTF
TRBV2,14,TRBJ2-5,few,NA,TGTGCCAGCAGGGGGCTAAGCGGAGAAGAGACCCAGTACTTC,CASRGLSGEETQYF
TRBV4-2,15,TRBJ2-5,few,TRBD1,TGTGCCAGCAGCCACCCGGACAGGGCAGGCGAGACCCAGTACTTC,CASSHPDRAGETQYF
TRBV20-1,14,TRBJ2-1,NA,NA,TGCAGTGCTAGAGATCGCGTCAGGGGAGCTGAGCAGTTCTTC,CSARDRVRGAEQFF
TRBV5-1,12,TRBJ2-3,few,NA,TGCGCCAGCAGCTCGGCAGCAGATACGCAGTATTTT,CASSSAADTQYF
TRBV12-3/TRBV12-4,15,TRBJ1-2,few,TRBD1,TGTGCCAGCAGTTTAGCTCGACGGACAGGGTATGGCTACACCTTC,CASSLARRTGYGYTF
TRBV12-3/TRBV12-4,14,TRBJ1-1,NA,NA,TGTGCCAGCAGTGCCGGGACGCGGAATACTGAAGCTTTCTTT,CASSAGTRNTEAFF
TRBV27,13,TRBJ1-2,NA,TRBD1,TGTGCCAGCAGCCGGGACAGGGGGACTGGCTACACCTTC,CASSRDRGTGYTF
TRBV2,16,TRBJ2-7,NA,TRBD2,TGTGCCAGCAGACGTTATCGGACTAGCGGGAGCAACGAGCAGTACTTC,CASRRYRTSGSNEQYF
TRBV12-3/TRBV12-4,17,TRBJ2-3,NA,TRBD2,TGTGCCAGCAGTTCCCCCGTACTGGCGGGAGTCTCAGATACGCAGTATTTT,CASSSPVLAGVSDTQYF